Here is one T cell receptor beta chain with its context. The antigen is undetermined. This entry comes from a study of cytomegalovirus exposure and HLA in healthy donors. A multiplex PCR was run with 60 Vbeta primers and 13 Jbeta primers. Profiling relied on immunoSEQ multiplex PCR, and the TCRdb table lists in-frame clones only, not all of them. The table shows approximately 150,000 clones, with approximately 80% occurring only once. The CDR3 consists of 18 residues. V trimming: 5 bases; J trimming: 3 bases; junction bases outside the gene matches: 7. Germline V gives CDR1 LNHDA, CDR2 SQIVND (reference sequence). Findings of the study overall: Researchers reportedly found TCR beta sequences accurately predicted most subjects' HLA-A and HLA-B alleles. Another analysis was done later, and it associated approximately 18,000 TCR beta sequences with HLA alleles at 0.05 false discovery rate.

The TCR originated in an older woman in good health and CMV-seropositive. The rearrangement joins TRBV19 to TRBJ2-2; 15 nucleotides align to TRBD2. Sequenced input: PBMCs. The CDR3, as DNA: TGTGCCAGTAGTCATGGACTAGCGGGAGGGGGGGACACCGGGGAGCTGTTTTTT. It translates to CASSHGLAGGGDTGELFF.